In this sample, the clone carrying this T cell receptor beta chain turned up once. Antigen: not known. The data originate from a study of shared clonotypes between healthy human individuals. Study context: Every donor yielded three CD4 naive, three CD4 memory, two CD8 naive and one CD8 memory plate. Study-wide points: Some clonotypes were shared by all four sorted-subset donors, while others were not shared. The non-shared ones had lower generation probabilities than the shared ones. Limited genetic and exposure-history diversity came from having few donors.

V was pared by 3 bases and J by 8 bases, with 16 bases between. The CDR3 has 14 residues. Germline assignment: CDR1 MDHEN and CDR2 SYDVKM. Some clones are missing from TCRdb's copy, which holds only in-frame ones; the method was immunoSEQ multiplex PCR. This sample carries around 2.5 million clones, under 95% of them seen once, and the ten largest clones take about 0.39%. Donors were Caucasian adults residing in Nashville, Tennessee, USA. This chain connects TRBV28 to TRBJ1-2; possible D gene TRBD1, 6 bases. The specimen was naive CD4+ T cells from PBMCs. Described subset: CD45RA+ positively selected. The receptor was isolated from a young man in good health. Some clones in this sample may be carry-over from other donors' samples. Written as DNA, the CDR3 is TGTGCCAGCAGTTTGGAACAGGGACCGGGCGGCTACACCTTC. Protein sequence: CASSLEQGPGGYTF.